Below are 18 T cell receptor beta chains sequenced from a single sample in a study of shared clonotypes between healthy human individuals. Repertoires were generated with immunoSEQ multiplex PCR, while TCRdb's copy carries only in-frame clones and drops some. Altogether approximately 350,000 clones are present, less than 85% being singletons, with the ten largest covering 10%. Sequenced material: memory CD4+ T cells sorted from blood. Subset defined: CD45RA-negative fraction. The source is a man aged 30 to 45 in good health.

This chain uses TRBV6-1 with TRBJ2-7; D not resolved. The germline gives CDR1 MNHNS, CDR2 SASEGT. The CDR3 is made up of 14 amino acids. V lost 5 bases and J lost 2, with 13 bases in between. CDR3 nucleotide sequence: TGTGCCAGCAGTCGGCTCCATCTCACCTACGAGCAGTACTTC. Amino acids: CASSRLHLTYEQYF.

The genes are TRBV5-1 and TRBJ2-3, with D perhaps TRBD1 or TRBD2 (5 bases each). Trimming removed 0 bases from V and 2 bases from J, with 10 bases in between. Germline CDR1 and CDR2: SGHRS and YFSETQ. The CDR3 runs to 15 residues. The CDR3 loop is CASSLARDHTDTQYF. CDR3 in DNA: TGCGCCAGCAGCTTGGCCCGGGACCACACAGATACGCAGTATTTT.

The CDR3 here is CASSLERGEQFF. The CDR3 DNA sequence: TGTGCCAGCAGCTTAGAGAGGGGTGAGCAGTTCTTC. The V gene is TRBV11-3, the J gene TRBJ2-1, with D perhaps being TRBD1 or TRBD2 (5 bases each). V was pared by 0 bases and J by 9 bases, with 6 bases between. CDR1 and CDR2 from the germline V gene are SGHNT and YENEEA. The CDR3 runs 12 residues.

The chain couples TRBV9 to TRBJ2-5; 7 bases agree with TRBD1. The CDR3 consists of 14 residues. V lost 3 bases to trimming and J lost 3 bases; unmatched junction nucleotides: 5. Germline V gives CDR1 SGDLS, CDR2 YYNGEE. The CDR3, as DNA: TGTGCCAGCAGCGGGACAGGAGCGAAAGAGACCCAGTACTTC. This gives the protein CASSGTGAKETQYF.

The chain has TRBV18 and TRBJ2-1, with 16 bases that match TRBD2. CDR3 length: 19 residues. V gave up 5 bases and J gave up 0 bases; unmatched junction bases: 7. Germline lookup yields CDR1 KGHSH and CDR2 LQKENI. CDR3 loop: CASSAPGLAGGGSYNEQFF. For the CDR3, the DNA is TGTGCCAGCTCAGCTCCGGGACTAGCGGGAGGGGGCTCCTACAATGAGCAGTTCTTC.

The chain has TRBV5-1 and TRBJ1-3; D is uncertain. Between the trimmed V and J ends, which lost 4 bases and 0 bases, there was a span of 11 bases. CDR1 is SGHRS, CDR2 YFSETQ, per germline. The CDR3 consists of 15 residues. Here the CDR3 reads CASSPGGSSGNTIYF. CDR3 in DNA: TGCGCCAGCAGCCCTGGAGGTAGCTCTGGAAACACCATATATTTT.

J is TRBJ1-1 and V is TRBV6-5, with a weak D call TRBD1 (5 bases). This CDR3 has 15 amino acids. Per germline, CDR1 MNHEY and CDR2 SVGAGI. V gave up 6 bases and J gave up 8 bases, with 22 bases separating them. The CDR3 DNA reads TGTGCCAGCAGGCAATTCTGGGGCGAGGGAGGGGAAGCTTTCTTT. Encoded protein: CASRQFWGEGGEAFF.

In DNA form, the CDR3 reads TGTGCCAGCAGCTTAGTCAGGGGTACTGAAGCTTTCTTT. Its protein product is CASSLVRGTEAFF. This chain links TRBV7-8 with TRBJ1-1, with a weak D call TRBD1 (6 bases). V lost 1 base to trimming and J lost 5 bases, with 8 bases between them. The V gene's germline CDR1 is SGHVS and CDR2 FQNEAQ. This CDR3 region has 13 residues.

In this sample, this clone turned up many times. The gene calls are TRBV5-1 and TRBJ2-2, with D unresolved. This CDR3 spans 15 amino acids. Germline CDR1 SGHRS, CDR2 YFSETQ. Between the trimmed V and J ends, which lost 2 bases and 2 bases, there was a span of 10 bases. The CDR3 DNA reads as TGCGCCAGCAGCTTCCTCGCAGTCAACACCGGGGAGCTGTTTTTT. This gives the protein CASSFLAVNTGELFF.

This clone came up many times. The chain joins TRBV19 to TRBJ1-5, with 7 bases that match TRBD1. Unmatched junction bases numbered 11, after V lost 8 bases and J lost 7 bases. This CDR3 spans 14 amino acids. CDR1 LNHDA and CDR2 SQIVND come from the germline V gene (reference sequence). CDR3 nucleotide sequence: TGTGCCAGTTGCAGGGCAGGGGGTTACCAGCCCCAGCATTTT. Translation: CASCRAGGYQPQHF.

A few counts support this clone. The sample has other DNA sequences that encode this CDR3 too. The rearrangement links TRBV7-9 to TRBJ1-1; D might be TRBD1 (5 bases). The CDR3 is made up of 13 amino acids. Trimming took 4 bases from V and 5 from J, leaving 11 bases between them. Germline lookup yields CDR1 SEHNR and CDR2 FQNEAQ (reference sequence). The CDR3 nucleotides read TGTGCCAGCAGCTCTCAGGGTGGGACTGAAGCTTTCTTT. Translation: CASSSQGGTEAFF.

The V call is TRBV7-2, the J call TRBJ2-3; a possible D gene is TRBD2 (6 bases). The CDR3 is 13 residues long. V was trimmed by 2 bases and J by 6 bases, leaving 9 bases between them. The germline gives CDR1 SGHTA, CDR2 FQGNSA. The CDR3 here is CASSLQLADTQYF. CDR3 bases: TGTGCCAGCAGCTTACAACTAGCTGATACGCAGTATTTT.

CDR3 region: CASSIWAGGGQPQHF. The CDR3 nucleotides read TGTGCCAGTAGTATCTGGGCAGGGGGCGGTCAGCCCCAGCATTTT. The chain links TRBV19 to TRBJ1-5, with 8 bases identical to TRBD1. The germline V gene encodes CDR1 LNHDA and CDR2 SQIVND (reference sequence). V lost 3 bases and J lost 6; bases outside the gene matches: 7. This CDR3 is built from 15 residues.

V gene TRBV5-5 combines with J gene TRBJ2-7, with 12 bases identical to TRBD1. The CDR3 consists of 15 residues. V lost 1 base and J lost 6; bases outside the gene matches: 5. In germline, CDR1 is SGHKS, CDR2 YYEKEE (reference sequence). Here the CDR3 DNA reads TGTGCCAGCAGCTTGTCTGGGACAGGGGGCCGCGAGCAGTACTTC. Translated, it gives CASSLSGTGGREQYF.

The chain uses TRBV27 and TRBJ2-3; D unresolved. The germline V gene has CDR1 MNHEY and CDR2 SMNVEV (reference sequence). This CDR3 spans 13 amino acids. The V gene lost 7 bases and the J gene lost 2 bases, with 10 bases spanning the gap. The CDR3 DNA is TGTGCCAGCATTAGGGCAAACACAGATACGCAGTATTTT. This gives the protein CASIRANTDTQYF.

The chain joins TRBV5-1 to TRBJ2-2, with D maybe TRBD2 (6 bases). The CDR3 covers 15 residues. V was trimmed by 0 bases and J by 3 bases, leaving 9 bases between them. Germline values: CDR1 SGHRS, CDR2 YFSETQ. DNA of the CDR3: TGCGCCAGCAGCTTGGAGCGGGTGGACACCGGGGAGCTGTTTTTT. As protein: CASSLERVDTGELFF.

The rearrangement uses TRBV5-3 and TRBJ2-7, with D possibly matching TRBD1 (5 bases). TRBV5-3 is an open reading frame whose function is uncertain. The CDR3 runs to 19 residues. V dropped 2 bases and J dropped 3 bases, with 27 bases sitting between them. The CDR3 region is CARSFGQGGTFVPDYEQYF. In DNA, the CDR3 is TGTGCCAGAAGCTTTGGTCAGGGTGGTACATTCGTCCCCGACTACGAGCAGTACTTC.

DNA for the CDR3: TGTGCCAGCAGTGATGGAGGGACAGAGACCCAGTACTTC. Encoded protein: CASSDGGTETQYF. The chain carries TRBV2 and TRBJ2-5; possibly TRBD2 for D (6 bases). From germline, CDR1 is SNHLY and CDR2 FYNNEI. This CDR3 is built from 13 residues. Trimming left V 3 bases short and J 4 bases short, with 9 bases between.